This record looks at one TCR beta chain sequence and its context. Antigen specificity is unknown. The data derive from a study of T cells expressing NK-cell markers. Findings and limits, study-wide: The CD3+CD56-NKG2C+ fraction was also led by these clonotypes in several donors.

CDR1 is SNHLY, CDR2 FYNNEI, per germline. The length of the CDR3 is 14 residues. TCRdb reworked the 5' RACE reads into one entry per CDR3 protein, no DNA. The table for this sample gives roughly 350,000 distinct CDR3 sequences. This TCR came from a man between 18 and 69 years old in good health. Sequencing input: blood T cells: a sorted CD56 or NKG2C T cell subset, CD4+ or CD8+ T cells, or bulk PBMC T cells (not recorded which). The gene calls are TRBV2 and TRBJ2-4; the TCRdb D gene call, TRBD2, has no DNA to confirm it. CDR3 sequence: CASSETRTKNIQYF.